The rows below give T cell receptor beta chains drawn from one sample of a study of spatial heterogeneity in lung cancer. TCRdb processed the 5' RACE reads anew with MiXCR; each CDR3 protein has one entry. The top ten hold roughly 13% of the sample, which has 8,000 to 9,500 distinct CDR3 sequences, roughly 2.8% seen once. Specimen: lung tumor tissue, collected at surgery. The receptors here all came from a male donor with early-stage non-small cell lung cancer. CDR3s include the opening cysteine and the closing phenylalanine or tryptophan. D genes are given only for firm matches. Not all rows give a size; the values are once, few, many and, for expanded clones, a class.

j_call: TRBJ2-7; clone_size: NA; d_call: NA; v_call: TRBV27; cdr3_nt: TGTGCCAGCAGTCGGCGGGCAGGGGCCTACGAGCAGTACTTC; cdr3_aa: CASSRRAGAYEQYF
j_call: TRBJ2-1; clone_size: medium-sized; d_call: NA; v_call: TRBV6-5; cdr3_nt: TGTGCCAGCAGTCCCCGGGGGAGCTACAATGAGCAGTTCTTC; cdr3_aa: CASSPRGSYNEQFF
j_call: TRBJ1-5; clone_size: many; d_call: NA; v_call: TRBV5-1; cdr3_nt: TGCGCCAGCAGCTTGGATTGGCAAGGGCAGCCCCAGCATTTT; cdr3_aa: CASSLDWQGQPQHF
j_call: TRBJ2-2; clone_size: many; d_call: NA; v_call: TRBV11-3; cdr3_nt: TGTGCCAGCAGCTTAGGACAAGCGAACACCGGGGAGCTGTTTTTT; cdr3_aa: CASSLGQANTGELFF
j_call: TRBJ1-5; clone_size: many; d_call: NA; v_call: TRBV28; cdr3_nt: TGTGCCAGCAGTTTGTGGGGTAATCAGCCCCAGCATTTT; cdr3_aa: CASSLWGNQPQHF
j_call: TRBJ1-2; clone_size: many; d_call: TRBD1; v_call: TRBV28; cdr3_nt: TGTGCCAGCAGTTTATCGACAGGGGGCTTTAACTATGGCTACACCTTC; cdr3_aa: CASSLSTGGFNYGYTF
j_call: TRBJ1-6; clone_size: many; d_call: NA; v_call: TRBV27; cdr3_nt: TGTGCCAGCAGCCTAAGAGGCAGGGCCGGGAATTCACCCCTCCACTTT; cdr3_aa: CASSLRGRAGNSPLHF
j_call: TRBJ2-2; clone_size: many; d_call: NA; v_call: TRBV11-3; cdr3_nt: TGTGCCAGCAGCTGGTCGCGGGGGCCGAACACCGGGGAGCTGTTTTTT; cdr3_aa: CASSWSRGPNTGELFF
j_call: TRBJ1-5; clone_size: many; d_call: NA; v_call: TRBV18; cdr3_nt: TGTGCCAGCTCACCACTTAAGGGAAATCAGCCCCAGCATTTT; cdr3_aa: CASSPLKGNQPQHF
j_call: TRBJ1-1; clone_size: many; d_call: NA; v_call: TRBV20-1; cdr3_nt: TGCAGTGCCCCGACAGTGGGGACTGAAGCTTTCTTT; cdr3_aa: CSAPTVGTEAFF
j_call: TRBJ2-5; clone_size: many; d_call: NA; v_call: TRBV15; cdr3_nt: TGTGCCACCAGCAGAGCGAGACAGGAGTACCAAGAGACCCAGTACTTC; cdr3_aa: CATSRARQEYQETQYF
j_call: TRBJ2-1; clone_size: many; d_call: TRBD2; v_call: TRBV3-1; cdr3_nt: TGTGCCAGCAGCAAATCACTAGCGGGGGCTTACAATGAGCAGTTCTTC; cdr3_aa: CASSKSLAGAYNEQFF
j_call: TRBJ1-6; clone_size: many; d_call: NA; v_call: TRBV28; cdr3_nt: TGTGCCACCCTTCCTCCAGGGCGGGGTAATTCACCCCTCCACTTT; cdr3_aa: CATLPPGRGNSPLHF
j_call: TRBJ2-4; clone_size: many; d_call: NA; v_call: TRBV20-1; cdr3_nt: TGCAGTGCTAGAGATTATTCCCCCTTTCTAGCCAAAAACATTCAGTACTTC; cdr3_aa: CSARDYSPFLAKNIQYF
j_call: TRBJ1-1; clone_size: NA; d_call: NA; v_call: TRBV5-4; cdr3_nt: TGTGCCAGCGGAGGGAGCACTGAAGCTTTCTTT; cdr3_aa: CASGGSTEAFF
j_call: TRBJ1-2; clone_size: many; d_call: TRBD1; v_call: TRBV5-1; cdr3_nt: TGCGCCAGCTCAACCGGACAGGAGTCAAACTATGGCTACACCTTC; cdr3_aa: CASSTGQESNYGYTF
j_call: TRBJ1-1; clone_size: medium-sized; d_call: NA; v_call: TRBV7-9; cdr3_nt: TGTGCCAGCAGCCCCGGGACAACTGAAGCTTTCTTT; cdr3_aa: CASSPGTTEAFF
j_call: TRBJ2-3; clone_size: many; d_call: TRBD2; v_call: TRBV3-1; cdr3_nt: TGTGCCAGCAGCCAAGAAAAAAGCGGGGGGGCCCGGGCGCAGTATTTT; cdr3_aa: CASSQEKSGGARAQYF
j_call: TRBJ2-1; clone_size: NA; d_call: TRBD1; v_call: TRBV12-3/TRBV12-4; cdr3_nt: TGTGCCAGCACCCCGGGACAGGGTAATTACAATGAGCAGTTCTTC; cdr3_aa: CASTPGQGNYNEQFF
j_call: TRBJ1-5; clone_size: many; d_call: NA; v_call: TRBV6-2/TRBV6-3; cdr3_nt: TGTGCCAGCAGACCCGGGGGGGTTGGTCAGCCCCAGCATTTT; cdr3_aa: CASRPGGVGQPQHF
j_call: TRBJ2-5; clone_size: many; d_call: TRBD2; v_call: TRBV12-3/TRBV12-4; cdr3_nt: TGTGCCAGCAGTCTTAGCGGGGGGGCCGAAGAGACCCAGTACTTC; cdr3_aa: CASSLSGGAEETQYF
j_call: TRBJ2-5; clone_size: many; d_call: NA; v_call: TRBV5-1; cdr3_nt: TGCGCCAGCAGCCATGGGGCCAGAGAGACCCAGTACTTC; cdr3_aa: CASSHGARETQYF
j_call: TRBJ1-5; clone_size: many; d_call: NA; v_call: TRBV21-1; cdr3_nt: TGTGCCAGCAGCTTAAAGAGGGTCGCTAATCAGCCCCAGCATTTT; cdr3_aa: CASSLKRVANQPQHF
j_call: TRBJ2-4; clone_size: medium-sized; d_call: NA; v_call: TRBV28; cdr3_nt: TGTGCCAGCAGTTTATCCCTCAGCGGTCTAGCCAAAAACATTCAGTACTTC; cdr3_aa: CASSLSLSGLAKNIQYF
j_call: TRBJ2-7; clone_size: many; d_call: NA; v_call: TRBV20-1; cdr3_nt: TGCAGTGCTAGGGGGGGCTACGAGCAGTACTTC; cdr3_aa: CSARGGYEQYF
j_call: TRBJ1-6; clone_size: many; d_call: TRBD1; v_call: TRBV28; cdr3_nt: TGTGCCAGCAGTTTTCGCGGGACAGGGACCCTTAATTCACCCCTCCACTTT; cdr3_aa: CASSFRGTGTLNSPLHF
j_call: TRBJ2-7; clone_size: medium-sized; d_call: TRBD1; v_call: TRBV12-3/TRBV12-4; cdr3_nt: TGTGCCAGCAACCCCGGGACAGGGCGCGGCGAGCAGTACTTC; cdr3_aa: CASNPGTGRGEQYF
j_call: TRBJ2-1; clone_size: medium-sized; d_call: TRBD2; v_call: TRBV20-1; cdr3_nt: TGCAGTGCTAGAGGGACTAGCGGGCGAGGGAACTTC; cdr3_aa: CSARGTSGRGNF
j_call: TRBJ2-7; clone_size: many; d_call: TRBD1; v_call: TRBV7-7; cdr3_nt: TGTGCTAGCAGCTCTGGGACAGGGAGTGGCTACGAGCAGTACTTC; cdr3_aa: CASSSGTGSGYEQYF
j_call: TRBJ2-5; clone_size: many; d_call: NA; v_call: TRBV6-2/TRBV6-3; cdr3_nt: TGTGCCAGCAGTCCCCGGGGACAACAGTACTTC; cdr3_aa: CASSPRGQQYF
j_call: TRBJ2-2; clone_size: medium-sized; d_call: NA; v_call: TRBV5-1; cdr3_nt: TGCGCCAGCAGCTTGGCCATGGGGGTTGGAGCGAACACCGGGGAGCTGTTTTTT; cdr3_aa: CASSLAMGVGANTGELFF
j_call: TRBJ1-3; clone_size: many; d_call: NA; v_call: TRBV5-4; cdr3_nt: TGTGCCAGCAGCTTGGAATTGGGTTCTGGAAACACCATATATTTT; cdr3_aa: CASSLELGSGNTIYF
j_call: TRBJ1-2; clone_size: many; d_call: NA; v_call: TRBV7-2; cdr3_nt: TGTGCCAGCAGAGATACCGGGACGGCCTATGGCTACACCTTC; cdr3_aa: CASRDTGTAYGYTF
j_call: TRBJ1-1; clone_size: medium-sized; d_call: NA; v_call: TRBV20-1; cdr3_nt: TGCAGTGCTAGAGGTCAAAGACAGGTGAACACTGAAGCTTTCTTT; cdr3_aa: CSARGQRQVNTEAFF
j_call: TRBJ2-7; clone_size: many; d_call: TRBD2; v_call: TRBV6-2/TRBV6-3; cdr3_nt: TGTGCCAGCAGTTCCTCTTGGACTAGAGAGGGCGAGCAGTACTTC; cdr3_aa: CASSSSWTREGEQYF
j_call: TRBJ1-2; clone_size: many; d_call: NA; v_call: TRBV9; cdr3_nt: TGTGCCAGCAGCGTAGGGTACCGCGGTGGCTACACCTTC; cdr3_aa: CASSVGYRGGYTF
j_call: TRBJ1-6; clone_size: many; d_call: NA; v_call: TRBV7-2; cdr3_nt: TGTGCCAGCAGCTTAGGCCCCCAGGGTAGACCCCTCCACTTT; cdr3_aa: CASSLGPQGRPLHF
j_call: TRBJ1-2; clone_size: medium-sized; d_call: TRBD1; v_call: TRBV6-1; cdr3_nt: TGTGCCAGCCTGGGACAGAACTATGGCTACACCTTC; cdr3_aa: CASLGQNYGYTF
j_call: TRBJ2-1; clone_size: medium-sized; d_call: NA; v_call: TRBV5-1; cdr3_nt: TGCGCCAGCAGCGATCACGATGAGCAGTTCTTC; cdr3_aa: CASSDHDEQFF
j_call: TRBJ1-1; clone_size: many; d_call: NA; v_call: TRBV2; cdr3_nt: TGTGCCAGCAGTGAAAAAGGGATGAACACTGAAGCTTTCTTT; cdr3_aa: CASSEKGMNTEAFF
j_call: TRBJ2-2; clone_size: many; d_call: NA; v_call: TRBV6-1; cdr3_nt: TGTGCCAGCACAGCCCAGGGTTGGACCGGGGAGCTGTTTTTT; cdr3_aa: CASTAQGWTGELFF
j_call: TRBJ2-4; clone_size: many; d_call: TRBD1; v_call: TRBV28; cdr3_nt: TGTGCCAGCAGTGCACAGGGGCTAGCCAAAAACATTCAGTACTTC; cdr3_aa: CASSAQGLAKNIQYF
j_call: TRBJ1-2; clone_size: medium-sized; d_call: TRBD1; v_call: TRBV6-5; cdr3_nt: TGTGCCAGCAGTTACGCAGGGGGCTACTATGGCTACACCTTC; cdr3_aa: CASSYAGGYYGYTF
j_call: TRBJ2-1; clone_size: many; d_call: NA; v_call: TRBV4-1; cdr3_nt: TGCGCCAGCAGCCCGCGGGTTGGCCACAATGAGCAGTTCTTC; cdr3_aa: CASSPRVGHNEQFF
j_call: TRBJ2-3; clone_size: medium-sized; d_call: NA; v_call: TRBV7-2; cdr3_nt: TGTGCCAGCGCGGGACAGCACACAGATACGCAGTATTTT; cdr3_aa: CASAGQHTDTQYF
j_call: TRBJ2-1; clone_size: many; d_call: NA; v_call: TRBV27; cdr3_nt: TGTGCCAGCAGTTTACTCGGTTACAATGAGCAGTTCTTC; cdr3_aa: CASSLLGYNEQFF
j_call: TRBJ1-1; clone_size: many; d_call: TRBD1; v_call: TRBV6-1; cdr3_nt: TGTGCCAGCAGCACCGACAGGGGGCTCGTCACTGAAGCTTTCTTT; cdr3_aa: CASSTDRGLVTEAFF
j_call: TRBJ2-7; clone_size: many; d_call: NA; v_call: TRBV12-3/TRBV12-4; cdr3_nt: TGTGCCAGCAGTCATGGACAGTTAGAGCAGTACTTC; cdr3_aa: CASSHGQLEQYF
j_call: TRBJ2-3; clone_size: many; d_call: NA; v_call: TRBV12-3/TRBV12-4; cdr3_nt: TGTGCCAGCAGTCCAGACCGGTCGGGGGGCCTGGGGGATACGCAGTATTTT; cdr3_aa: CASSPDRSGGLGDTQYF
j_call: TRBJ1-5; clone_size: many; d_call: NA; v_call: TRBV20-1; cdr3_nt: TGCAGTGCTAGAGATTTCGCAGGGTGGCAGGACAGCAATCAGCCCCAGCATTTT; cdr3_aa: CSARDFAGWQDSNQPQHF